What follows are 26 T cell receptor beta chains derived from one specimen sequenced in a study of T cells in Graves' hyperthyroidism and ophthalmopathy. From RNA transcripts, TCR beta CDR3 regions were amplified. With the HTBI primer set, the TCR CDR3 went through a first round of RT-PCR. MiXCR, run by TCRdb on the multiplex PCR reads, gives a single entry per CDR3 protein. This sample has roughly 840,000 distinct CDR3 sequences, with over 35% found just once. The specimen was blood. The receptors shown here come from a man aged 18-30 years with Graves' hyperthyroidism.

V and J are TRBV20-1 and TRBJ1-1, with 7 bases aligning to TRBD1. V shed 1 base, J shed 1 base, and the junction held 12 bases outside the gene matches. The CDR3 runs to 17 residues. Germline CDR1 reads DFQATT; CDR2 reads SNEGSKA (reference sequence). The CDR3 DNA sequence: TGCAGTGCTAGAGGGTGGACAGGTACGGGACAGAACACTGAAGCTTTCTTT. Translating it yields CSARGWTGTGQNTEAFF.

The count of this clonotype is one. The chain combines TRBV6-5 with TRBJ1-1; the D gene is possibly TRBD1 (5 bases). Trimming shortened V by 4 bases and J by 9 bases, and 18 bases separated the two germline ends. CDR1 is MNHEY and CDR2 is SVGAGI in the germline V gene. The CDR3 loop spans 14 amino acids. CDR3 residues: CASSFASGDPKAFF. In nucleotides, the CDR3 is TGTGCCAGCAGTTTCGCGTCGGGGGACCCCAAAGCTTTCTTT.

This sequence joins TRBV20-1 and TRBJ1-5; D not resolved. V lost 1 base to trimming and J lost 6 bases, with 10 bases between them. The CDR3 runs to 13 residues. Germline V lookup: CDR1 DFQATT, CDR2 SNEGSKA (reference sequence). The CDR3 sequence is CSARVGNSQPQHF. The CDR3 region has the DNA TGCAGTGCTAGAGTAGGAAACTCTCAGCCCCAGCATTTT.

This clonotype was detected only a few times. CDR3 nucleotides: TGTGCCAGCAGCTTAACTTCGGACAGGGGGGAGACCCAGTACTTC. It translates to CASSLTSDRGETQYF. V and J are TRBV7-3 and TRBJ2-5, with TRBD1 matching 10 bases. CDR3 length: 15 residues. J was trimmed by 5 bases and V by 0 bases; bases with no gene match: 3. Per the germline V gene, CDR1 is SGHTA and CDR2 is FQGTGA.

The genes are TRBV7-9 and TRBJ2-7, with D tentatively TRBD1 (5 bases). CDR1 is SEHNR, CDR2 FQNEAQ, per germline (reference sequence). V was trimmed by 5 bases and J by 3 bases, leaving 11 bases between them. This CDR3 has 13 amino acids. For the CDR3, the DNA is TGTGCCAGCAGCCAGGGATTCGGCTACGAGCAGTACTTC. Protein product: CASSQGFGYEQYF.

The chain employs TRBV29-1 and TRBJ1-1; TRBD1 is a possible D gene (5 bases). The V gene's germline CDR1 is SQVTM and CDR2 ANQGSEA. Trimming took 7 bases from V and 4 from J, leaving 13 bases between them. This CDR3 has 12 amino acids. In nucleotides, the CDR3 is TGCAGCGCCATCGGGGGGGGCACTGAAGCTTTCTTT. Translation gives CSAIGGGTEAFF.

The chain is built from TRBV13 and TRBJ1-1, with D possibly being TRBD1 (5 bases). Germline loops: CDR1 PRHDT, CDR2 FYEKMQ (reference sequence). The CDR3 has 12 amino acids. V lost 8 bases and J lost 5, with 12 bases in between. The CDR3 DNA is TGTGCCAGCGGATACGGGGGGACTGAAGCTTTCTTT. It specifies CASGYGGTEAFF.

This clonotype showed up many times. This chain connects TRBV29-1 to TRBJ1-1; perhaps TRBD1 as D (6 bases). CDR1 is SQVTM, CDR2 ANQGSEA, per germline. V was cut by 6 bases and J by 12 bases, with 23 bases left in between. CDR3 length equals 13 residues. CDR3 protein: CSVSRGAGGRTFF. CDR3 in DNA: TGCAGCGTCTCCCGGGGGGCGGGAGGGAGAACTTTCTTT.

This clonotype was counted a few times. The chain joins TRBV7-9 to TRBJ1-2; D is undetermined. Germline-derived CDR1 and CDR2 are SEHNR and FQNEAQ (reference sequence). The ends were cut back, 4 bases at V and 5 bases at J, with 17 bases in the middle. The CDR3 is 15 residues long. The DNA of the CDR3 is TGTGCCAGCAGCTCGAGCCAGACGGCCAGTTATGGCTACACCTTC. Its protein is CASSSSQTASYGYTF.

In this sample, this clonotype turned up a few times. The CDR3 is CASSETGGEAFF. The CDR3 DNA reads as TGTGCCAGCAGTGAAACAGGGGGTGAAGCTTTCTTT. This sequence joins TRBV6-1 and TRBJ1-1; 8 bases fit TRBD1. Germline CDR1 is MNHNS and CDR2 is SASEGT. The length of the CDR3 is 12 residues. J lost 7 bases, V lost 2 bases, and 0 bases had no gene match.

In its sample, this clonotype was seen many times. The V gene is TRBV2, the J gene TRBJ1-2; maybe TRBD1 (5 bases). Trimming left V 6 bases short and J 3 bases short, with 11 bases between. The V gene's germline CDR1 is SNHLY and CDR2 FYNNEI. The CDR3 totals 13 residues. CDR3 nucleotides: TGTGCCAGCAGGCAGGGAATTTACTATGGCTACACCTTC. It codes for CASRQGIYYGYTF.

This clonotype was recorded a few times. The J gene is TRBJ2-2, the V gene TRBV29-1, with 12 bases aligning to TRBD1. The CDR3 contains 16 residues. Germline V gene sequence: CDR1 SQVTM, CDR2 ANQGSEA. J lost 4 bases, V lost 4 bases, and 7 bases had no gene match. The CDR3 coding sequence is TGCAGCGTTGGCCCGGGACAGGGGGCGGCCACCGGGGAGCTGTTTTTT. As protein: CSVGPGQGAATGELFF.

This clonotype was observed a handful of times. V usage is TRBV7-6 and J usage is TRBJ2-5, with D perhaps TRBD1 (6 bases). Trimming cost V 2 bases and J 2 bases, with 15 bases left between them. The CDR3 sequence is 16 residues long. Germline V gene data show CDR1 as SGHVS and CDR2 as FNYEAQ. CDR3 in DNA: TGTGCCAGCAGCTTACTAACTACGGGACAACAAGAGACCCAGTACTTC. Translation: CASSLLTTGQQETQYF.

This clonotype was detected a few times. A read error may account for a junction end that differs from germline. The chain links TRBV7-9 to TRBJ2-7, with 7 nucleotides matching TRBD1. This CDR3 contains 14 residues. Germline loops: CDR1 SEHNR, CDR2 FQNEAQ (reference sequence). CDR3 amino acids: CASSLGQDVYEQYF. Here the CDR3 DNA reads TGTGCCAGCAGTTTAGGACAGGACGTCTACGAGCAGTACTTC. Variable domain in full (rest from reference TRBV7-9 and TRBJ2-7): DTGVSQNPRHKITKRGQNVTFRCDPISEHNRLYWYRQTLGQGPEFLTYFQNEAQLEKSRLLSDRFSAERPKGSFSTLEIQRTEQGDSAMYLCASSLGQDVYEQYFGPGTRLTVT.

This chain connects TRBV29-1 to TRBJ2-4; 8 positions match TRBD1. The length of the CDR3 is 14 residues. The J segment lost 6 bases and the V segment lost 1 base, leaving 5 bases of the junction unmatched. In germline, CDR1 is SQVTM, CDR2 ANQGSEA. For the CDR3, the DNA is TGCAGCGTTGAAGTGGGACAGGAGGGAAACATTCAGTACTTC. Translation: CSVEVGQEGNIQYF.

This clonotype has ten or more counts. The chain couples TRBV29-1 to TRBJ2-6, with a tentative D call TRBD2 (5 bases). Trimming removed 3 bases at V and 0 bases at J, with 15 bases between. Germline V gives CDR1 SQVTM, CDR2 ANQGSEA. The CDR3 extends over 17 amino acids. The CDR3 DNA follows: TGCAGCGTTGACACTTCGGGATCCTTCTCTGGGGCCAACGTCCTGACTTTC. This sequence encodes CSVDTSGSFSGANVLTF.

At least ten counts were recorded for this clonotype. The chain combines TRBV5-1 with TRBJ1-2; 11 nucleotides agree with TRBD1. The CDR3 consists of 14 residues. Unmatched junction bases numbered 6, after V lost 4 bases and J lost 7 bases. Germline values: CDR1 SGHRS, CDR2 YFSETQ. The CDR3 reads CASSDGQGAFGYTF. Written as DNA, the CDR3 is TGCGCCAGCAGCGATGGACAGGGGGCGTTTGGCTACACCTTC. Complete variable domain (other parts from reference TRBV5-1 and TRBJ1-2): KAGVTQTPRYLIKTRGQQVTLSCSPISGHRSVSWYQQTPGQGLQFLFEYFSETQRNKGNFPGRFSGRQFSNSRSEMNVSTLELGDSALYLCASSDGQGAFGYTFGSGTRLTVV.

The chain recombines TRBV7-8 with TRBJ2-7; the D call may be TRBD1 or TRBD2 (6 bases each). Germline V CDR1 and CDR2: SGHVS, FQNEAQ. This CDR3 is 18 amino acids long. Trimming cost V 7 bases and J 2 bases, with 27 bases left between them. The CDR3 DNA is TGTGCCAGCAACTGGCGGGACATCGGGGCGGAGGTAACCTACGAGCAGTACTTC. Amino acid sequence: CASNWRDIGAEVTYEQYF.

The rearrangement uses TRBV7-9 and TRBJ1-3; D is unresolved. This CDR3 has 15 residues. V was cut by 1 base and J by 4 bases, with 11 bases left in between. From germline, CDR1 is SEHNR and CDR2 FQNEAQ (reference sequence). CDR3 nucleotides: TGTGCCAGCAGCTTAGTCTTGGCGCCCGGAAACACCATATATTTT. Residues: CASSLVLAPGNTIYF.

About this clonotype itself: A much larger clone differs by one base, so this may be a read error. The chain is built from TRBV9 and TRBJ2-7; 7 bases align to TRBD1. This CDR3 has 12 residues. Germline loops: CDR1 SGDLS, CDR2 YYNGEE. CDR3 bases: TGTGCCAGCGGTGGAACAAGACAGGGACACGTCTTC. Translation gives CASGGTRQGHVF.

The table lists this clonotype with many counts. This chain uses TRBV7-9 with TRBJ1-1; D unclear. The CDR3 spans 12 residues. The germline V and J ends were trimmed by 5 bases and 10 bases, with 14 bases remaining between them. Germline V gene lookup returns CDR1 SEHNR and CDR2 FQNEAQ (reference sequence). CDR3 DNA: TGTGCCAGCAGCCGGGAGGGTGGTAGAGCTTTCTTT. Protein sequence: CASSREGGRAFF.

The rearrangement links TRBV6-5 to TRBJ1-5; possible D gene TRBD1, 5 bases. The CDR3 is made up of 14 amino acids. V dropped 5 bases and J dropped 7 bases, with 15 bases sitting between them. The germline gives CDR1 MNHEY, CDR2 SVGAGI. The CDR3 nucleotides read TGTGCCAGCAGTGATACGGGGCTGAGACAGCCCCAGCATTTT. It is translated as CASSDTGLRQPQHF.

This clonotype was observed a few times. This sequence joins TRBV6-6 and TRBJ1-4, with 9 bases lining up with TRBD1. The germline V gene encodes CDR1 MNHNY and CDR2 SVGAGI (reference sequence). The CDR3 length is 16 residues. Trimming cost V 6 bases and J 7 bases; bases outside gene matches: 12. The DNA for the CDR3 is TGTGCCAGCAGACCATCATGGGACAGGGAGGGTGAAAAACTGTTTTTT. Translating gives CASRPSWDREGEKLFF.

In this sample, this clonotype turned up a few times. V usage is TRBV20-1 and J usage is TRBJ2-7; 10 bases agree with TRBD2. V was clipped by 2 bases and J by 3 bases; unmatched bases: 10. Germline CDR1 reads DFQATT; CDR2 reads SNEGSKA (reference sequence). The CDR3 has 16 residues. CDR3 bases: TGCAGTGCTAGAATAGGAGCTAGCGGGAGCAACTACGAGCAGTACTTC. Translating it yields CSARIGASGSNYEQYF.

The chain employs TRBV9 and TRBJ2-7; D unclear. Germline lookup yields CDR1 SGDLS and CDR2 YYNGEE. CDR3 length equals 12 residues. V lost 5 bases and J lost 6, with 12 bases in between. CDR3 protein: CASSRRYGEQYF. The CDR3 nucleotides read TGTGCCAGCAGTCGTCGATACGGCGAGCAGTACTTC.

The chain has TRBV5-5 and TRBJ1-1; D is undetermined. Trimming pared 6 bases from V and 2 bases from J, leaving 14 bases between. This CDR3 has 14 residues. CDR1 is SGHKS, CDR2 YYEKEE, per germline (reference sequence). The CDR3 DNA reads as TGTGCCAGCACTCCGTCCGGGTTAAACACTGAAGCTTTCTTT. Its translation is CASTPSGLNTEAFF.